This record concerns one TCR beta chain sequence. In the original workflow: Scientists estimated how many nucleated cells there were by amplifying reference gene primers. Generated by immunoSEQ multiplex PCR, the TCRdb table keeps only in-frame clones and is missing some. D and trimming were read from the DNA, whereas the V and J calls and clone size are those reported in that table. This table has 200,000 to 250,000 clones, around 84% appearing once. The study assigned cohorts using participant-reported clinical history. Recovery meant two consecutive negative NP/OP PCR tests, professional clearance, or resolved symptoms. The data are from a study of blood T cell repertoires in COVID-19. V was trimmed by 6 bases and J by 1 base, leaving 9 bases between them. Germline V gives CDR1 MDHEN, CDR2 SYDVKM. The CDR3 contains 13 residues.

Sequencing was performed on PBMCs or T cells enriched from blood (not recorded which). The rearrangement joins TRBV28 to TRBJ1-1; D not certain. The clonotype was recovered from a woman aged 40 to 49 who had recovered from COVID-19. The CDR3 region is CASSPDWNTEAFF. The CDR3 nucleotides are TGTGCCAGCAGCCCGGACTGGAACACTGAAGCTTTCTTT.